This passage covers 20 T cell receptor beta chains from one sample sequenced in a study of T cell responses to AZD1222 COVID-19 vaccine. Profiled with immunoSEQ multiplex PCR; TCRdb holds only in-frame clones, not every one. The sample records some 150,000 clones, less than 95% being singletons. The source was peripheral blood, collected on day 0 of AZD1222 vaccination. The receptors stem from an adult in good health.

The rearrangement uses TRBV9 and TRBJ2-1; 9 nucleotides line up with TRBD1. The V gene's germline CDR1 is SGDLS and CDR2 YYNGEE. J lost 5 bases, V lost 5 bases, and 11 bases had no gene match. The CDR3 totals 16 residues. CDR3 in DNA: TGTGCCAGCAGTGCAAACCGGGACAGGGACCACAATGAGCAGTTCTTC. Its protein is CASSANRDRDHNEQFF. The whole variable domain, filled in from reference TRBV9 and TRBJ2-1, reads DSGVTQTPKHLITATGQRVTLRCSPRSGDLSVYWYQQSLDQGLQFLIQYYNGEERAKGNILERFSAQQFPDLHSELNLSSLELGDSALYFCASSANRDRDHNEQFFGPGTRLTVL.

CDR3 region: CASSRTGTSNTGELFF. The CDR3 nucleotides are TGTGCCAGCAGCCGGACAGGGACCTCGAACACCGGGGAGCTGTTTTTT. This chain links TRBV5-8 with TRBJ2-2, with TRBD1 matching 8 bases. V dropped 4 bases and J dropped 0; count of bases not matched to a gene: 5. Germline V CDR1 and CDR2: SGHTS, YDEGEE. The CDR3 runs to 16 residues.

This sequence joins TRBV3-1 (or the pseudogene TRBV3-2) and TRBJ2-6, with D unresolved. V lost 0 bases to trimming and J lost 0 bases, with 6 bases between them. Germline V gene sequence: CDR1 LGHDT, CDR2 YNNKEL (reference sequence). The CDR3 sequence is 16 residues long. The CDR3 loop is CASSQEGFSGANVLTF. The CDR3 nucleotides are TGTGCCAGCAGCCAAGAGGGTTTCTCTGGGGCCAACGTCCTGACTTTC.

This sequence joins TRBV2 and TRBJ2-7, with 7 bases aligning to TRBD1. This CDR3 is 11 amino acids long. The germline V gene has CDR1 SNHLY and CDR2 FYNNEI. The J segment lost 9 bases and the V segment lost 7 bases, leaving 6 bases of the junction unmatched. The CDR3 protein is CASTDRDGQYF. The CDR3 DNA sequence: TGTGCCAGCACCGACAGGGATGGGCAGTACTTC. Full variable domain (remainder filled in from reference TRBV2 and TRBJ2-7): EPEVTQTPSHQVTQMGQEVILRCVPISNHLYFYWYRQILGQKVEFLVSFYNNEISEKSEIFDDQFSVERPDGSNFTLKIRSTKLEDSAMYFCASTDRDGQYFGPGTRLTVT.

The genes are TRBV24-1 and TRBJ1-5; D is unresolved. Germline CDR1 KGHDR, CDR2 SFDVKD. The CDR3 sequence is 12 residues long. V lost 9 bases to trimming and J lost 2 bases, with 7 bases between them. CDR3 sequence: CATASGNQPQHF. DNA of the CDR3: TGTGCCACCGCCTCGGGCAATCAGCCCCAGCATTTT.

This chain joins TRBV7-6 and TRBJ1-5; 7 nucleotides match TRBD1. This CDR3 contains 15 residues. J gave up 4 bases and V 1 base, and 4 bases lay outside the gene matches. Germline V gene data show CDR1 as SGHVS and CDR2 as FNYEAQ. The CDR3 region is CASSLGDRSNQPQHF. The CDR3 nucleotides read TGTGCCAGCAGCTTAGGGGACAGATCAAATCAGCCCCAGCATTTT.

A single count supports this clone. This chain links TRBV25-1 with TRBJ2-5, with D uncertain. Germline CDR1 and CDR2: MGHDK and SYGVNS. V was pared by 10 bases and J by 5 bases, with 8 bases between. The CDR3 has 10 amino acids. The CDR3 is CATSYETQYF. The DNA for the CDR3 is TGTGCCACATCGTATGAGACCCAGTACTTC. The full variable domain, rest sourced from reference TRBV25-1 and TRBJ2-5, is EADIYQTPRYLVIGTGKKITLECSQTMGHDKMYWYQQDPGMELHLIHYSYGVNSTEKGDLSSESTVSRIRTEHFPLTLESARPSHTSQYLCATSYETQYFGPGTRLLVL.

The J gene is TRBJ2-7, the V gene TRBV18; D assignment may be TRBD1 or TRBD2 (5 bases each). V was pared by 4 bases and J by 2 bases, with 15 bases between. The germline V gene has CDR1 KGHSH and CDR2 LQKENI. The CDR3 has 15 amino acids. DNA of the CDR3: TGTGCCAGCTCACGAGGGACGGACTTCCCCTACGAGCAGTACTTC. It specifies CASSRGTDFPYEQYF.

This rearrangement joins TRBV2 to TRBJ2-3; D unresolved. Trimming removed 5 bases from V and 6 bases from J, with 15 bases in between. CDR1 and CDR2 (germline): SNHLY, FYNNEI. This CDR3 is 14 amino acids long. In DNA form, the CDR3 reads TGTGCCAGCAGTCCGTTAAATCTTTTGGATACGCAGTATTTT. This translates into CASSPLNLLDTQYF.

CDR3 sequence: CASSYSTTSLTDTQYF. In nucleotides, the CDR3 is TGTGCCAGCAGTTACTCGACGACTAGCCTCACAGATACGCAGTATTTT. The V gene is TRBV6-2 or TRBV6-3, the J gene TRBJ2-3; 7 bases map to TRBD2. The CDR3 sequence is 16 residues long. V lost 0 bases, J lost 2 bases, and 5 bases stayed unmatched. CDR1 MNHEY and CDR2 SVGEGT come from the germline V gene.

The chain employs TRBV13 and TRBJ1-1; 7 bases line up with TRBD1. V was pared by 9 bases and J by 6 bases, with 19 bases of the junction left unmatched. This CDR3 region has 16 residues. CDR1 and CDR2 (germline): PRHDT, FYEKMQ (reference sequence). CDR3 loop: CASFPPGQPSGSEAFF. Written as DNA, the CDR3 is TGTGCCAGTTTCCCACCGGGACAGCCGAGTGGTTCTGAAGCTTTCTTT.

The rearrangement uses TRBV27 and TRBJ2-5; 12 nucleotides line up with TRBD1. The CDR3 is 15 amino acids. The V gene end was trimmed by 5 bases and the J gene end by 8 bases; junction bases not matched to a gene: 9. CDR1 and CDR2 (germline): MNHEY, SMNVEV (reference sequence). The DNA of the CDR3 is TGTGCCAGCAGTGCCCGGGACAGGGGGCAGGGAACCCAGTACTTC. It encodes CASSARDRGQGTQYF.

The chain carries TRBV19 and TRBJ1-5, with D perhaps matching TRBD1 (5 bases). V was shortened by 2 bases and J by 3 bases, with 8 bases between the two germline ends. The CDR3 sequence is 14 residues long. Germline loops: CDR1 LNHDA, CDR2 SQIVND (reference sequence). This chain's CDR3 is CASSIQGNNQPQHF. CDR3 coding DNA: TGTGCCAGTAGTATACAGGGAAACAATCAGCCCCAGCATTTT.

The chain joins TRBV9 to TRBJ2-3; 7 bases line up with TRBD2. The CDR3 covers 13 residues. Germline values: CDR1 SGDLS, CDR2 YYNGEE. The V gene end was trimmed by 0 bases and the J gene end by 6 bases; junction bases not matched to a gene: 1. This chain's CDR3 is CASSVGGGDTQYF. The CDR3 DNA reads as TGTGCCAGCAGCGTAGGGGGAGGGGATACGCAGTATTTT.

The chain recombines TRBV2 with TRBJ1-2; a possible D gene is TRBD1 (5 bases). Germline-derived CDR1 and CDR2 are SNHLY and FYNNEI. V shed 2 bases and J shed 1 base, with 11 bases lying between them. This CDR3 comprises 15 residues. The CDR3 spells CASSESRGRNYGYTF. CDR3 coding DNA: TGTGCCAGCAGTGAATCGCGGGGCCGTAACTATGGCTACACCTTC.

This chain links TRBV12-3 or TRBV12-4 with TRBJ1-2; TRBD1 might be the D (6 bases). With 6 bases removed from V and 7 bases from J, the gap between germline ends came to 15 bases. CDR3 length: 13 amino acids. The DNA of the CDR3 is TGTGCCAGCAGCCCTGGGGGGGCGAGTGGCTACACCTTC. Translation gives CASSPGGASGYTF.

This chain connects TRBV28 to TRBJ1-5; D perhaps matches TRBD1 (6 bases). The CDR3 runs to 12 residues. Germline assignment: CDR1 MDHEN and CDR2 SYDVKM. V was cut by 9 bases and J by 5 bases, with 11 bases left in between. The CDR3 region has the DNA TGTGCCAGTAACAGGGTGGATCAGCCCCAGCATTTT. Translating gives CASNRVDQPQHF.

A single count supports this clone. The rearrangement uses TRBV28 and TRBJ1-1; 9 bases are shared with TRBD1. Germline-derived CDR1 and CDR2 are MDHEN and SYDVKM. V lost 1 base, J lost 1 base, and 4 bases stayed unmatched. The CDR3 sequence is 16 residues long. The CDR3 loop is CASSLFTQGANTEAFF. In DNA form, the CDR3 reads TGTGCCAGCAGTTTATTTACACAGGGGGCGAACACTGAAGCTTTCTTT. Using reference TRBV28 and TRBJ1-1 for the parts outside the CDR3, the full variable domain is DVKVTQSSRYLVKRTGEKVFLECVQDMDHENMFWYRQDPGLGLRLIYFSYDVKMKEKGDIPEGYSVSREKKERFSLILESASTNQTSMYLCASSLFTQGANTEAFFGQGTRLTVV.

J is TRBJ2-7 and V is TRBV4-1; TRBD2 matches at 9 bases. This CDR3 spans 15 amino acids. V was clipped by 4 bases and J by 0 bases; unmatched bases: 4. Germline V gives CDR1 MGHRA, CDR2 YSYEKL. The CDR3 region has the DNA TGCGCCAGCAGCCTCATGACTAGCGGCTCCTACGAGCAGTACTTC. Its protein is CASSLMTSGSYEQYF.

The chain couples TRBV6-4 to TRBJ2-3, with 8 nucleotides matching TRBD2. Looked up from germline, CDR1 is MRHNA and CDR2 is SNTAGT. The J segment lost 0 bases and the V segment lost 0 bases, leaving 2 bases of the junction unmatched. This CDR3 region has 16 residues. CDR3: CASSDSSGSSTDTQYF. DNA of the CDR3: TGTGCCAGCAGTGACTCGAGCGGGAGTAGCACAGATACGCAGTATTTT.